This passage covers 29 T cell receptor beta chains from one sample sequenced in a study of regulatory T cells in long-lasting Graves disease. Construction of TCR beta libraries relied on iRepertoire HTBI primers and on Arm-PCR targeting CDR3 regions. TCRdb analysed the multiplex PCR reads with MiXCR anew, one entry per CDR3 protein. The profile covers 440,000 or so distinct CDR3 sequences, with around 15% appearing a single time and roughly 10% taken by the ten largest. Regarding time point: newly diagnosed GD, antithyroid drugs for less than 3 months. Scientists built the TCR library using RNA that was extracted from PBMCs. These same records also appear under a second study, on T cells in Graves' hyperthyroidism and ophthalmopathy.

The material sequenced was peripheral blood mononuclear cells (PBMCs), taken at new diagnosis, from a patient treated with antithyroid drugs. The receptor source for this set is a woman younger than 45 with Graves disease.

This clonotype showed up many times. J is TRBJ2-5 and V is TRBV9; 10 bases fit TRBD2. The V segment lost 3 bases and the J segment 5 bases; nucleotides outside the gene matches: 7. The CDR3 is 15 amino acids. The germline gives CDR1 SGDLS, CDR2 YYNGEE. As DNA, the CDR3 is TGTGCCAGCAGCGCCCCTCGGACTAGCGGCGAGACCCAGTACTTC. Translation: CASSAPRTSGETQYF.

This clonotype was counted ten times or more. The rearrangement links TRBV18 to TRBJ1-2, with D uncertain. Trimming pared 5 bases from V and 1 base from J, leaving 5 bases between. CDR3 size: 12 residues. Germline-derived CDR1 and CDR2 are KGHSH and LQKENI. The chain's CDR3 is CASSDNNYGYTF. DNA for the CDR3: TGTGCCAGCTCAGACAATAACTATGGCTACACCTTC. Combining the CDR3 with reference TRBV18 and TRBJ1-2 gives the whole variable domain NAGVMQNPRHLVRRRGQEARLRCSPMKGHSHVYWYRQLPEEGLKFMVYLQKENIIDESGMPKERFSAEFPKEGPSILRIQQVVRGDSAAYFCASSDNNYGYTFGSGTRLTVV.

This clonotype was seen ten or more times. The gene calls are TRBV6-8 and TRBJ1-2; a possible D gene is TRBD1 (5 bases). CDR1 MNHGY and CDR2 SAAAGT come from the germline V gene. This CDR3 has 15 amino acids. The germline V and J ends were trimmed by 5 bases and 0 bases, with 13 bases remaining between them. This chain's CDR3 is CASSPGDLTNYGYTF. CDR3 bases: TGTGCCAGCAGTCCCGGGGACCTCACTAACTATGGCTACACCTTC.

As for this clonotype: A read error is possible here, since a much larger clone lies one base away. The V call is TRBV10-3, the J call TRBJ2-3; TRBD2 aligns across 11 bases. The CDR3 has 16 amino acids. Germline V gene sequence: CDR1 ENHRY, CDR2 SYGVKD. The CDR3 sequence: CAVSGGLAASTDTQYF. The DNA for the CDR3 is TGTGCCGTCAGTGGGGGACTAGCGGCAAGCACAGATACGCAGTATTTT.

This clonotype appeared many times. The gene calls are TRBV27 and TRBJ1-1; a possible D gene is TRBD1 (6 bases). The CDR3 has 13 residues. Germline CDR1 and CDR2: MNHEY and SMNVEV (reference sequence). V gave up 6 bases and J gave up 6 bases, with 14 bases separating them. The CDR3 region is CASRTWEGAEAFF. The CDR3 DNA sequence: TGTGCCAGCAGGACCTGGGAGGGGGCTGAAGCTTTCTTT.

This clonotype was seen repeatedly, ten times or more. This sequence joins TRBV6-1 and TRBJ1-3; D not certain. There are 12 residues in the CDR3. Between the trimmed V and J ends, which lost 11 bases and 0 bases, there was a span of 8 bases. The germline CDR1 and CDR2 sequences are MNHNS and SASEGT. The chain's CDR3 is CAAESSGNTIYF. CDR3 nucleotides: TGTGCCGCTGAGAGCTCTGGAAACACCATATATTTT.

At least ten counts were recorded for this clonotype. This chain joins TRBV7-2 and TRBJ2-7; 9 bases are shared with TRBD1. This CDR3 region has 15 residues. Germline lookup yields CDR1 SGHTA and CDR2 FQGNSA. The J segment lost 4 bases and the V segment lost 4 bases, leaving 8 bases of the junction unmatched. CDR3 DNA: TGTGCCAGCAGCTACAACCTGGGACAGGGTTACGAGCAGTACTTC. Translated, it gives CASSYNLGQGYEQYF.

This clonotype was observed a few times. The CDR3 spells CASSQNIRVGQEAFF. CDR3 in DNA: TGCGCCAGCAGCCAAAATATCAGGGTGGGCCAAGAAGCTTTCTTT. The J gene is TRBJ1-1, the V gene TRBV5-1; D possibly corresponds to TRBD1 (5 bases). CDR1 is SGHRS, CDR2 YFSETQ, per germline. This CDR3 comprises 15 residues. V lost 4 bases and J 8 bases, leaving 21 bases between the germline ends. Variable domain in full (rest from reference TRBV5-1 and TRBJ1-1): KAGVTQTPRYLIKTRGQQVTLSCSPISGHRSVSWYQQTPGQGLQFLFEYFSETQRNKGNFPGRFSGRQFSNSRSEMNVSTLELGDSALYLCASSQNIRVGQEAFFGQGTRLTVV.

This clonotype was counted many times. CDR3 region: CASSFHWTSYEQFF. The DNA for the CDR3 is TGTGCCAGCTCATTCCACTGGACTAGTTATGAGCAGTTCTTC. V and J are TRBV18 and TRBJ2-1, with 7 bases identical to TRBD2. Germline CDR1 and CDR2: KGHSH and LQKENI. V trimming: 5 bases; J trimming: 8 bases; junction bases outside the gene matches: 9. The CDR3 is 14 residues long. Complete variable domain (other parts from reference TRBV18 and TRBJ2-1): NAGVMQNPRHLVRRRGQEARLRCSPMKGHSHVYWYRQLPEEGLKFMVYLQKENIIDESGMPKERFSAEFPKEGPSILRIQQVVRGDSAAYFCASSFHWTSYEQFFGPGTRLTVL.

This sequence joins TRBV10-3 and TRBJ2-3; 7 bases are a match to TRBD2. The CDR3 is 17 residues long. Germline CDR1 is ENHRY and CDR2 is SYGVKD. V trimming: 3 bases; J trimming: 0 bases; junction bases outside the gene matches: 9. The CDR3 here is CAISDLISGISTDTQYF. The CDR3 nucleotides read TGTGCCATCAGTGACCTGATAAGCGGGATTAGCACAGATACGCAGTATTTT.

This clonotype was detected ten times or more. The CDR3 DNA follows: TGTGCCAGCAACATGGGGGTATTGCCCCAGCATTTT. Amino acids: CASNMGVLPQHF. The chain joins TRBV12-3 or TRBV12-4 to TRBJ1-5; maybe TRBD1 (5 bases). V was clipped by 7 bases and J by 9 bases, with 13 bases between them. This CDR3 region has 12 residues.

This clonotype was found a few times. This chain links TRBV19 with TRBJ1-5; D perhaps matches TRBD1 (6 bases). The CDR3 consists of 15 residues. Trimming pared 7 bases from V and 3 bases from J, leaving 16 bases between. Germline loops: CDR1 LNHDA, CDR2 SQIVND (reference sequence). CDR3 loop: CASKTDSPINQPQHF. The CDR3 DNA follows: TGTGCCAGTAAAACGGACAGCCCGATCAATCAGCCCCAGCATTTT.

Points on this clonotype: A read error is possible here, since a much larger clone lies one base away. The CDR3 nucleotides are TGTGCCAGCAGCCGAAACGGACTAGCGGGAGCTACGCAGTGTTTT. Amino acids: CASSRNGLAGATQCF. V usage is TRBV14 and J usage is TRBJ2-3, with TRBD2 matching over 13 bases. Germline lookup yields CDR1 SGHDN and CDR2 FVKESK. CDR3 size: 15 residues.

This clonotype turned up a few times. V is TRBV11-2 and J is TRBJ1-1; no clear D gene. V was pared by 5 bases and J by 3 bases, with 10 bases between. Germline CDR1 and CDR2: SGHAT and FQNNGV. The CDR3 contains 13 residues. CDR3 protein: CASSAGGDTEAFF. Here the CDR3 DNA reads TGTGCCAGCAGCGCGGGTGGAGACACTGAAGCTTTCTTT.

This clonotype came up many times. The rearrangement uses TRBV12-3 or TRBV12-4 and TRBJ2-1; D is possibly TRBD2 (6 bases). The CDR3 totals 19 residues. The V end was cut by 5 bases, the J end by 0 bases, with 23 bases between. CDR3 in amino acids: CASSSYPSGGTFSYNEQFF. The CDR3 DNA reads TGTGCCAGCAGTAGTTACCCCAGCGGCGGGACCTTCTCCTACAATGAGCAGTTCTTC.

This clonotype was seen at least ten times. The V gene is TRBV27, the J gene TRBJ2-5; 7 bases fit TRBD1. Germline-derived CDR1 and CDR2 are MNHEY and SMNVEV (reference sequence). The CDR3 runs to 11 residues. Trimming at V came to 5 bases and at J to 12 bases, leaving 6 bases not matched to a gene. The CDR3 loop is CASSPGTEKYF. The CDR3 nucleotides are TGTGCCAGCAGTCCGGGGACAGAAAAGTACTTC.

This rearrangement joins TRBV6-1 to TRBJ2-1; D unclear. V shed 7 bases and J shed 9 bases, with 10 bases lying between them. CDR1 and CDR2 from the germline V gene are MNHNS and SASEGT. The CDR3 is 11 residues long. CDR3 sequence (DNA): TGTGCCAGCACCCAAGGCGGTGAGCAGTTCTTC. Protein product: CASTQGGEQFF.

In this sample, this clonotype turned up many times. This chain connects TRBV3-1 to TRBJ1-2; D is possibly TRBD1 (6 bases). The germline V gene has CDR1 LGHDT and CDR2 YNNKEL (reference sequence). The CDR3 contains 15 residues. Trimming stripped 1 base from V and 6 bases from J, with 15 bases between. The CDR3 DNA sequence: TGTGCCAGCAGCCAAGCTGGCGGGGGGGCAAATGGCTACACCTTC. Its protein is CASSQAGGGANGYTF. The entire variable domain, with the rest obtained from reference TRBV3-1 and TRBJ1-2, is as follows: DTAVSQTPKYLVTQMGNDKSIKCEQNLGHDTMYWYKQDSKKFLKIMFSYNNKELIINETVPNRFSPKSPDKAHLNLHINSLELGDSAVYFCASSQAGGGANGYTFGSGTRLTVV.

The CDR3 DNA is TGCAGTGCTAGAGACGCCCGACTAGCGGGAGAGGGTGGCGAGCAGTACTTC. Its protein product is CSARDARLAGEGGEQYF. The rearrangement uses TRBV20-1 and TRBJ2-7; 12 bases are shared with TRBD2. The CDR3 extends over 17 amino acids. Germline loops: CDR1 DFQATT, CDR2 SNEGSKA (reference sequence). The V and J ends lost 0 bases and 6 bases, in that order; junction bases with no gene match: 12.

This clonotype appeared many times. This rearrangement joins TRBV2 to TRBJ2-2; TRBD2 agrees at 8 bases. Germline-derived CDR1 and CDR2 are SNHLY and FYNNEI. The CDR3 contains 15 residues. Losses at the gene ends were 2 bases for V and 3 bases for J; bases not matched to a gene: 2. Written as DNA, the CDR3 is TGTGCCAGCAGTGAAACTAGCGGACACACCGGGGAGCTGTTTTTT. Protein product: CASSETSGHTGELFF.

This clonotype was counted only a few times. This chain uses TRBV4-1 with TRBJ2-2, with 8 positions matching TRBD2. Germline CDR1 and CDR2: MGHRA and YSYEKL. There are 15 residues in the CDR3. Trimming cost V 3 bases and J 7 bases; bases outside gene matches: 7. CDR3 amino acids: CASSQSSGTGGELFF. The DNA for the CDR3 is TGCGCCAGCAGCCAGAGTAGCGGGACCGGCGGGGAGCTGTTTTTT.

This clonotype has only one observation. This chain connects TRBV28 to TRBJ2-3; TRBD2 matches 8 bases. The end of the DNA aligns better with TRBJ2-1, so the J call may be wrong. Germline V gene sequence: CDR1 MDHEN, CDR2 SYDVKM. CDR3 length: 16 amino acids. The CDR3 sequence: CASSLVVSGSTPEQFF. Here the CDR3 DNA reads TGTGCCAGCAGTTTGGTGGTAAGCGGGAGTACCCCTGAGCAGTTCTTC.

This clonotype appeared many times. V is TRBV20-1 and J is TRBJ2-1; TRBD2 matches at 11 bases. V shed 5 bases, J shed 0 bases, and the junction held 0 bases outside the gene matches. The CDR3 contains 14 residues. Germline V gene lookup returns CDR1 DFQATT and CDR2 SNEGSKA (reference sequence). CDR3 protein: CSAGLAGSYNEQFF. CDR3 coding DNA: TGCAGTGCTGGACTAGCGGGCTCCTACAATGAGCAGTTCTTC.

There are many counts of this clonotype. The chain carries TRBV12-3 or TRBV12-4 and TRBJ2-7, with 7 bases that match TRBD2. Germline trimming cut 5 bases from V and 7 bases from J; bases unmatched to any gene: 20. This CDR3 comprises 17 residues. CDR3 nucleotide sequence: TGTGCCAGCAGTCCAGCCCTGGGGGGAAACCTCGGGAGGGAGCAGTACTTC. Translated, it gives CASSPALGGNLGREQYF.

This clonotype was seen at least ten times. The chain employs TRBV5-4 and TRBJ2-3; 9 positions agree with TRBD2. V trimming: 4 bases; J trimming: 0 bases; junction bases outside the gene matches: 12. Germline V gene sequence: CDR1 SGHNT, CDR2 YYREEE (reference sequence). CDR3 size: 18 residues. The CDR3 loop is CASSPPRGSGRSTDTQYF. In nucleotides, the CDR3 is TGTGCCAGCAGCCCACCCCGAGGTAGCGGGAGAAGCACAGATACGCAGTATTTT.

This chain connects TRBV14 to TRBJ1-2, with 7 bases matching TRBD1. The CDR3 spans 14 residues. Germline lookup yields CDR1 SGHDN and CDR2 FVKESK. The junction had 5 bases not matched to a gene; V was cut back by 2 bases and J by 5 bases. The CDR3 loop reads CASSQIETGYGYTF. CDR3 nucleotide sequence: TGTGCCAGCAGCCAAATCGAGACAGGGTATGGCTACACCTTC.

This clonotype has just a few counts. V gene TRBV27 combines with J gene TRBJ2-7; 9 nucleotides line up with TRBD1. J was trimmed by 3 bases and V by 5 bases; bases with no gene match: 5. The CDR3 has 14 amino acids. Germline-derived CDR1 and CDR2 are MNHEY and SMNVEV (reference sequence). The CDR3 DNA is TGTGCCAGCAGTCGGACAGGGGTAGTCTACGAGCAGTACTTC. Its translation is CASSRTGVVYEQYF.

The rearrangement links TRBV7-2 to TRBJ2-6, with D hard to call. Germline CDR1 is SGHTA and CDR2 is FQGNSA. This CDR3 comprises 15 residues. V was clipped by 0 bases and J by 1 base, with 4 bases between them. This CDR3 reads CASSLAVSGANVLTF. In DNA form, the CDR3 reads TGTGCCAGCAGCTTAGCAGTATCTGGGGCCAACGTCCTGACTTTC.

The chain carries TRBV24-1 and TRBJ2-1; no definite D call. This CDR3 has 13 amino acids. Germline values: CDR1 KGHDR, CDR2 SFDVKD. V was clipped by 4 bases and J by 5 bases, with 8 bases between them. The CDR3 loop reads CATSENRNNEQFF. The CDR3 coding sequence is TGTGCCACCAGTGAAAACAGAAACAATGAGCAGTTCTTC.